Shown below are 22 T cell receptor beta chains from a single sample sequenced in a study of T cell repertoires in cytomegalovirus infection. From the reads, TCRdb called clonotypes with MiXCR, one entry per CDR3 protein. The sample shows 450,000 to 600,000 distinct CDR3 sequences, roughly 42% of them seen only once. The antigens these receptors bind are not known. Sequencing was performed on cultured PBMCs, taken from culture after CMV antigen stimulation. The receptor set was obtained from a human donor in good health (CMV status not recorded). Some clones in this sample may be carry-over from other donors' samples.

The chain recombines TRBV7-2 with TRBJ2-3; D perhaps matches TRBD1 (5 bases). Trimming cost V 6 bases and J 5 bases, with 12 bases left between them. There are 13 residues in the CDR3. Germline V gene sequence: CDR1 SGHTA, CDR2 FQGNSA. The CDR3 DNA reads as TGTGCCAGCAGTAAAAGGGGTGTAGATACGCAGTATTTT. It encodes CASSKRGVDTQYF.

This clonotype was seen only a few times. The chain is built from TRBV6-2 or TRBV6-3 and TRBJ2-2; 7 bases match TRBD2. CDR1 is MNHEY and CDR2 is SVGEGT in the germline V gene. V trimming: 7 bases; J trimming: 7 bases; junction bases outside the gene matches: 12. The CDR3 totals 15 residues. CDR3 nucleotide sequence: TGTGCCAGCAATCTCCCCGGGGGGAACGGCGGGGAGCTGTTTTTT. This translates into CASNLPGGNGGELFF.

The V call is TRBV6-1, the J call TRBJ1-6, with D possibly being TRBD1 (5 bases). The CDR3 length is 12 residues. The germline gives CDR1 MNHNS, CDR2 SASEGT. Trimming shortened V by 9 bases and J by 9 bases, and 12 bases separated the two germline ends. CDR3 nucleotide sequence: TGTGCCAGAAAGGGGTCGGGTTCACCCCTCCACTTT. Amino acid sequence: CARKGSGSPLHF.

CDR3 amino acids: CASSYRGGNTDTQYF. The CDR3 bases are TGTGCCAGCAGCTACCGCGGGGGCAACACAGATACGCAGTATTTT. This chain joins TRBV11-2 and TRBJ2-3; possibly TRBD2 for D (7 bases). The CDR3 has 15 residues. V was pared by 4 bases and J by 2 bases, with 13 bases between. The germline CDR1 and CDR2 sequences are SGHAT and FQNNGV.

The chain recombines TRBV7-8 with TRBJ1-3; the D gene is possibly TRBD1 (6 bases). The V end lost 2 bases, the J end lost 6 bases, and 11 bases lay between the germline ends. The CDR3 spans 14 residues. Germline CDR1 SGHVS, CDR2 FQNEAQ. Written as DNA, the CDR3 is TGTGCCAGCAGCTTATGGGGGCTGGTAAACACCATATATTTT. Encoded protein: CASSLWGLVNTIYF.

The CDR3 nucleotides are TGTGCCAGCAGTGCCTCGGGGAGCTACGAGCAGTACTTC. Amino acid sequence: CASSASGSYEQYF. The chain is built from TRBV12-3 or TRBV12-4 and TRBJ2-7; a possible D gene is TRBD2 (5 bases). This CDR3 has 13 amino acids. V shed 5 bases and J shed 3 bases, with 11 bases lying between them.

There are a few counts of this clonotype. This chain connects TRBV19 to TRBJ2-4; D perhaps matches TRBD2 (6 bases). The CDR3 loop spans 16 amino acids. The V end lost 9 bases, the J end lost 1 base, and 19 bases lay between the germline ends. Germline V CDR1 and CDR2: LNHDA, SQIVND (reference sequence). CDR3 in DNA: TGTGCCAGCAGGTTTTCTTTTCGGGGGGCCAAAAACATTCAGTACTTC. Its protein is CASRFSFRGAKNIQYF.

This clonotype appeared once. The V call is TRBV6-6, the J call TRBJ1-2, with D perhaps TRBD1 (5 bases). With 6 bases removed from V and 0 bases from J, the gap between germline ends came to 8 bases. Germline assignment: CDR1 MNHNY and CDR2 SVGAGI (reference sequence). The CDR3 consists of 13 residues. The CDR3 nucleotides are TGTGCCAGCAGGGCGACAGCTAACTATGGCTACACCTTC. Its protein is CASRATANYGYTF.

The V call is TRBV20-1, the J call TRBJ2-3; D unresolved. V was trimmed by 0 bases and J by 4 bases, leaving 11 bases between them. The CDR3 totals 14 residues. Germline V gives CDR1 DFQATT, CDR2 SNEGSKA (reference sequence). The DNA of the CDR3 is TGCAGTGCTAGAGATCCCCGGGCCCCAGATACGCAGTATTTT. As protein: CSARDPRAPDTQYF.

The chain is built from TRBV7-8 and TRBJ2-3, with 7 bases matching TRBD1. Germline V gives CDR1 SGHVS, CDR2 FQNEAQ. CDR3 size: 15 residues. V lost 4 bases, J lost 1 base, and 5 bases stayed unmatched. The CDR3 spells CASSSGGQGTDTQYF. The CDR3 DNA reads as TGTGCCAGCAGCTCTGGTGGACAGGGCACAGATACGCAGTATTTT.

The chain employs TRBV7-2 and TRBJ2-3, with D perhaps assigned TRBD1 or TRBD2 (5 bases each). V dropped 6 bases and J dropped 6 bases, with 16 bases sitting between them. The V gene's germline CDR1 is SGHTA and CDR2 FQGNSA. This CDR3 region has 14 residues. CDR3 coding DNA: TGTGCCAGCAGTCTATCGGGGCCCATGGATACGCAGTATTTT. This translates into CASSLSGPMDTQYF.

The V and J genes are TRBV5-8 and TRBJ1-6, with D unresolved. CDR1 and CDR2 from the germline V gene are SGHTS and YDEGEE. V was pared by 1 base and J by 7 bases, with 6 bases between. The CDR3 contains 13 residues. The CDR3 coding sequence is TGTGCCAGCAGCTTGCGTCCCAATTCACCCCTCCACTTT. Its protein product is CASSLRPNSPLHF.

Notes on this clonotype: An end of the junction does not agree with germline; a read error may underlie this. The chain couples TRBV7-2 to TRBJ2-1, with D possibly TRBD1 on 5 matching bases. The CDR3 has 13 residues. CDR1 is SGHTA and CDR2 is FQGNSA in the germline V gene. The DNA of the CDR3 is TGTGTCAGCAGCAAAGACAGCTACAATGAGCAGTTCTTC. The encoded protein is CVSSKDSYNEQFF. The variable domain in full, completed from reference TRBV7-2 and TRBJ2-1, reads GAGVSQSPSNKVTEKGKDVELRCDPISGHTALYWYRQSLGQGLEFLIYFQGNSAPDKSGLPSDRFSAERTGGSVSTLTIQRTQQEDSAVYLCVSSKDSYNEQFFGPGTRLTVL.

The rearrangement links TRBV7-2 to TRBJ2-1; D may be TRBD2 (5 bases). The germline gives CDR1 SGHTA, CDR2 FQGNSA. The CDR3 totals 17 residues. V was clipped by 4 bases and J by 2 bases, with 18 bases between them. The DNA for the CDR3 is TGTGCCAGCAGCTCCCCAGTACAGCGGATGACCTACAATGAGCAGTTCTTC. Protein sequence: CASSSPVQRMTYNEQFF.

This rearrangement joins TRBV6-6 to TRBJ1-2, with a weak D call TRBD1 (6 bases). The CDR3 consists of 13 residues. Trimming took off 6 bases at V and 6 bases at J, with 14 bases between the two ends. Germline lookup yields CDR1 MNHNY and CDR2 SVGAGI (reference sequence). This CDR3 is CASREHRENGYTF. The CDR3, as DNA: TGTGCCAGCAGAGAACACAGGGAAAATGGCTACACCTTC.

This clonotype was detected ten times or more. The chain joins TRBV7-2 to TRBJ1-5, with TRBD1 matching 7 bases. The V gene's germline CDR1 is SGHTA and CDR2 FQGNSA. The CDR3 is 14 residues long. V lost 5 bases, J lost 7 bases, and 8 bases stayed unmatched. The CDR3 DNA follows: TGTGCCAGCAGCCCCAGACAGGGAGGCCAGCCCCAGCATTTT. Its protein is CASSPRQGGQPQHF.

The chain employs TRBV7-9 and TRBJ1-3, with 10 bases fitting TRBD1. The CDR3 consists of 15 residues. Germline assignment: CDR1 SEHNR and CDR2 FQNEAQ (reference sequence). With V trimmed by 3 bases and J by 4 bases, 3 bases remained unmatched. CDR3 DNA: TGTGCCAGCAGCTTGACAGGGGGCGCCGGAAACACCATATATTTT. Protein product: CASSLTGGAGNTIYF.

V and J are TRBV14 and TRBJ2-1, with D unclear. This CDR3 has 12 residues. The V and J ends lost 0 bases and 7 bases respectively, with 4 bases between them. Looked up from germline, CDR1 is SGHDN and CDR2 is FVKESK. CDR3 sequence reads: CASSQDWNEQFF. The DNA for the CDR3 is TGTGCCAGCAGCCAAGATTGGAATGAGCAGTTCTTC. Using reference TRBV14 and TRBJ2-1 for the parts outside the CDR3, the full variable domain is EAGVTQFPSHSVIEKGQTVTLRCDPISGHDNLYWYRRVMGKEIKFLLHFVKESKQDESGMPNNRFLAERTGGTYSTLKVQPAELEDSGVYFCASSQDWNEQFFGPGTRLTVL.

This clonotype was seen a handful of times. This chain links TRBV2 with TRBJ2-7, with 9 nucleotides matching TRBD1. Germline V lookup: CDR1 SNHLY, CDR2 FYNNEI. The CDR3 runs to 15 residues. V lost 3 bases and J lost 5; bases outside the gene matches: 8. CDR3 residues: CASSDGTGITNEQYF. CDR3 nucleotide sequence: TGTGCCAGCAGTGATGGGACAGGGATAACGAACGAGCAGTACTTC.

J is TRBJ1-5 and V is TRBV15; D is uncertain. Germline V gene sequence: CDR1 LNHNV, CDR2 YYDKDF (reference sequence). The CDR3 extends over 14 amino acids. Trimming pared 1 base from V and 5 bases from J, leaving 9 bases between. The CDR3 loop reads CATSRGRLYQPQHF. Here the CDR3 DNA reads TGTGCCACCAGCAGAGGCCGTTTGTATCAGCCCCAGCATTTT. Drawing the rest from reference TRBV15 and TRBJ1-5, the complete variable domain is DAMVIQNPRYQVTQFGKPVTLSCSQTLNHNVMYWYQQKSSQAPKLLFHYYDKDFNNEADTPDNFQSRRPNTSFCFLDIRSPGLGDTAMYLCATSRGRLYQPQHFGDGTRLSIL.

The genes are TRBV7-2 and TRBJ2-3; D remains unclear. The CDR3 is 16 residues long. The germline V gene has CDR1 SGHTA and CDR2 FQGNSA. V lost 5 bases to trimming and J lost 6 bases, with 21 bases between them. CDR3 amino acids: CASSHGVGARADTQYF. As DNA, the CDR3 is TGTGCCAGCAGCCATGGGGTTGGAGCCCGAGCGGATACGCAGTATTTT.

In the case of this clonotype: A much larger clone differs by one base, so this may be a read error. This chain joins TRBV11-3 and TRBJ2-6; D is uncertain. V was cut by 4 bases and J by 1 base, with 5 bases left in between. The germline CDR1 and CDR2 sequences are SGHNT and YENEEA. There are 14 residues in the CDR3. CDR3 residues: CASSSKSGANVLTF. As DNA, the CDR3 is TGTGCCAGCAGCTCCAAGTCTGGGGCCAACGTCCTGACTTTC. The full variable domain, with the rest looked up from reference TRBV11-3 and TRBJ2-6, is EAGVVQSPRYKIIEKKQPVAFWCNPISGHNTLYWYLQNLGQGPELLIRYENEEAVDDSQLPKDRFSAERLKGVDSTLKIQPAELGDSAVYLCASSSKSGANVLTFGAGSRLTVL.